Listed here are 22 T cell receptor beta chains from one sample, sequenced in a study of T cell clonality in common variable immunodeficiency. Using immunoSEQ multiplex PCR, the repertoire was profiled, and TCRdb retains in-frame clones only, with some absent. Listed for the sample are roughly 70,000 clones, none seen a single time. The material sequenced was peripheral blood mononuclear cells. The receptors shown here come from a person between 18 and 75 years old in good health.

As to this clone: The read ends 3 residues shy of where the CDR3 ends; the end is completed using the germline J gene. This chain connects TRBV5-1 to TRBJ2-5; 8 bases are shared with TRBD2. From germline, CDR1 is SGHRS and CDR2 YFSETQ. This CDR3 spans 17 amino acids. The V and J ends lost 0 bases and 4 bases, in that order; junction bases with no gene match: 11. The chain's CDR3 is CASSLDGSGGPRETQYF. The covered CDR3 bases are TGCGCCAGCAGCTTGGATGGCAGCGGGGGCCCCAGAGAGACC.

Ten or more counts support this clone. The DNA ends 3 residues before the CDR3 does, and the rest of the CDR3 is filled in from the germline J gene. The V gene is TRBV6-1, the J gene TRBJ1-2; D may be TRBD1 (5 bases). V was cut by 4 bases and J by 0 bases, with 9 bases left in between. This CDR3 has 14 amino acids. CDR1 MNHNS and CDR2 SASEGT come from the germline V gene. CDR3 protein: CASSVGLSNYGYTF. Incomplete CDR3 DNA: TGTGCCAGCAGTGTGGGACTGTCTAACTATGGC.

This clone was picked up many times. The CDR3 end is not reached by the read, which stops 3 residues before it; the germline J gene fills it in. The V call is TRBV2, the J call TRBJ1-2, with D unclear. This CDR3 is built from 17 residues. Germline V gives CDR1 SNHLY, CDR2 FYNNEI. The ends were cut back, 3 bases at V and 4 bases at J, with 21 bases in the middle. This chain's CDR3 is CASSDEGLVLSGYGYTF. The sequenced CDR3 bases are TGTGCCAGCAGTGACGAGGGTTTAGTGCTAAGTGGCTATGGC.

In this sample, this clone turned up many times. CDR3 amino acids: CASSQGQGRGSGNTIYF. The DNA read from the CDR3 is TGCGCCAGCAGCCAAGGACAGGGACGAGGTTCTGGAAACACC. This chain links TRBV4-1 with TRBJ1-3; 7 bases are shared with TRBD1. The CDR3 extends 3 residues past the end of the read, so its final part is completed from the germline J gene. The germline V gene encodes CDR1 MGHRA and CDR2 YSYEKL. The V gene end was trimmed by 1 base and the J gene end by 1 base; junction bases not matched to a gene: 7. This CDR3 has 17 residues.

This clone showed up many times. The sequenced CDR3 bases are TGCGCCAGCAGCTCGACGTCGCGGGGGCCGGACTATGGC. Its translation: CASSSTSRGPDYG. The full-length CDR3 reads as CASSSTSRGPDYGYTF. The gene calls are TRBV5-1 and TRBJ1-2; perhaps TRBD1 as D (6 bases). From the germline J gene comes the end of the CDR3, since the read stops 3 residues before it. V was cut by 3 bases and J by 3 bases, with 18 bases left in between. Germline V gene sequence: CDR1 SGHRS, CDR2 YFSETQ. The CDR3 runs to 16 residues.

This clone has at least ten counts. From the germline J gene comes the end of the CDR3, since the read stops 3 residues before it. This chain links TRBV7-3 with TRBJ2-1; D remains ambiguous. Germline loops: CDR1 SGHTA, CDR2 FQGTGA. V lost 3 bases and J lost 0, with 6 bases in between. This CDR3 is 14 amino acids long. The sequenced part of the CDR3 DNA is TGTGCCAGCAGCTTCACCAGCTCCTACAATGAG. Amino acid sequence: CASSFTSSYNE. The whole CDR3 sequence reads CASSFTSSYNEQFF.

This clone was seen ten or more times. The CDR3 region is CASSLVGGSGNTIYF. CDR3 DNA, as far as it was read: TGTGCCAGCAGCTTGGTAGGGGGCTCTGGAAACACC. This sequence joins TRBV5-4 and TRBJ1-3; D perhaps matches TRBD1 (6 bases). The read terminates 3 residues ahead of where the CDR3 ends, so the germline J gene completes it. The CDR3 extends over 15 amino acids. The germline V and J ends were trimmed by 0 bases and 0 bases, with 7 bases remaining between them. Germline V lookup: CDR1 SGHNT, CDR2 YYREEE (reference sequence). The full variable domain, completed using reference TRBV5-4 and TRBJ1-3, is ETGVTQSPTHLIKTRGQQVTLRCSSQSGHNTVSWYQQALGQGPQFIFQYYREEENGRGNFPPRFSGLQFPNYSSELNVNALELDDSALYLCASSLVGGSGNTIYFGEGSWLTVV.

A remark on this clone: The read finishes 3 residues shy of the CDR3 end, and the germline J gene is used to complete it. V usage is TRBV19 and J usage is TRBJ1-2; TRBD1 is a possible D gene (6 bases). This CDR3 spans 14 amino acids. Germline CDR1 reads LNHDA; CDR2 reads SQIVND (reference sequence). Partial CDR3 DNA: TGTGCCAGTAGTAACCGGGGACACACCTACGAC. This translates into CASSNRGHTYD. In full, the CDR3 reads CASSNRGHTYDYTF.

This clone was detected many times. Read sequence stops 3 residues before the CDR3 end, and the germline J gene provides the missing end. The V and J genes are TRBV5-1 and TRBJ2-7; a possible D gene is TRBD1 (5 bases). V gave up 0 bases and J gave up 3 bases, with 13 bases separating them. This CDR3 has 15 amino acids. Per germline, CDR1 SGHRS and CDR2 YFSETQ. CDR3 DNA (partial): TGCGCCAGCAGCTTGGACAGTTCCCAGGGCTACGAG. It translates to CASSLDSSQGYE. The entire CDR3 is CASSLDSSQGYEQYF. The variable domain in full, completed from reference TRBV5-1 and TRBJ2-7, reads KAGVTQTPRYLIKTRGQQVTLSCSPISGHRSVSWYQQTPGQGLQFLFEYFSETQRNKGNFPGRFSGRQFSNSRSEMNVSTLELGDSALYLCASSLDSSQGYEQYFGPGTRLTVT.

This clone was counted at least ten times. The covered CDR3 bases are TGTGCCAGCAGCGTCAGGGCTGATCAGCCC. Its protein product is CASSVRADQP. The full CDR3 protein is CASSVRADQPQHF. This chain links TRBV11-2 with TRBJ1-5; D may be TRBD1 (5 bases). The CDR3 end is not reached by the read, which stops 3 residues before it; the germline J gene fills it in. The CDR3 is 13 residues long. Germline V gene lookup returns CDR1 SGHAT and CDR2 FQNNGV. Trimming stripped 5 bases from V and 5 bases from J, with 10 bases between.

In its sample, this clone was seen a few times. The read ends 3 residues shy of where the CDR3 ends; the end is completed using the germline J gene. The rearrangement links TRBV30 to TRBJ1-5, with TRBD1 identical over 7 bases. The CDR3 runs 14 residues. From germline, CDR1 is GTSNPN and CDR2 SVGIG (reference sequence). The trim removed 2 bases at V and 7 bases at J, leaving 8 bases unmatched. The DNA read from the CDR3 is TGTGCCTGGAGTCACAACAGGGGCGAGCAGCCC. It is translated as CAWSHNRGEQP. The whole CDR3 sequence reads CAWSHNRGEQPQHF.

This clone was seen ten or more times. Sequencing ends 3 residues short of the CDR3 end; the germline J gene provides the rest. V and J are TRBV28 and TRBJ2-7; perhaps TRBD1 as D (6 bases). This CDR3 has 17 residues. Trimming cost V 1 base and J 1 base, with 17 bases left between them. Germline loops: CDR1 MDHEN, CDR2 SYDVKM. Partial CDR3 DNA: TGTGCCAGCAGTTTATCACCGACCAGGGGTGTATCCTACGAG. This encodes CASSLSPTRGVSYE. The full CDR3 sequence reads CASSLSPTRGVSYEQYF. Combining the CDR3 with reference TRBV28 and TRBJ2-7 gives the whole variable domain DVKVTQSSRYLVKRTGEKVFLECVQDMDHENMFWYRQDPGLGLRLIYFSYDVKMKEKGDIPEGYSVSREKKERFSLILESASTNQTSMYLCASSLSPTRGVSYEQYFGPGTRLTVT.

Ten or more counts support this clone. The DNA ends 3 residues before the CDR3 does, and the rest of the CDR3 is filled in from the germline J gene. The chain has TRBV20-1 and TRBJ2-2, with D tentatively TRBD2 (7 bases). V dropped 6 bases and J dropped 3 bases, with 17 bases sitting between them. Germline CDR1 is DFQATT and CDR2 is SNEGSKA (reference sequence). This CDR3 is 15 amino acids long. The sequenced CDR3 bases are TGCAGTGCGGAAGGGGGGGCTGGTGACACCGGGGAG. Translation gives CSAEGGAGDTGE. In full, the CDR3 reads CSAEGGAGDTGELFF.

This clone was recorded many times. Coverage ceases 3 residues before the CDR3 finishes, and the germline J gene fills in the end. This chain links TRBV7-3 with TRBJ1-5, with 9 nucleotides matching TRBD1. The V segment lost 1 base and the J segment 6 bases; nucleotides outside the gene matches: 4. CDR3 length: 15 residues. Germline CDR1 is SGHTA and CDR2 is FQGTGA. CDR3 bases read: TGTGCCAGCAGCTTAAAGGGACAGGGCATTCAGCCC. It codes for CASSLKGQGIQP. The full-length CDR3 reads as CASSLKGQGIQPQHF.

This clone showed up many times. The read finishes 3 residues shy of the CDR3 end, and the germline J gene is used to complete it. V gene TRBV18 combines with J gene TRBJ1-1; D might be TRBD1 (6 bases). The CDR3 covers 15 residues. V lost 2 bases and J lost 1, with 11 bases in between. From germline, CDR1 is KGHSH and CDR2 LQKENI. The CDR3 loop reads CASSPKTGPNTEAFF. Incomplete CDR3 DNA: TGTGCCAGCTCACCAAAGACAGGCCCGAACACTGAA. Filled out from reference TRBV18 and TRBJ1-1, the complete variable domain reads NAGVMQNPRHLVRRRGQEARLRCSPMKGHSHVYWYRQLPEEGLKFMVYLQKENIIDESGMPKERFSAEFPKEGPSILRIQQVVRGDSAAYFCASSPKTGPNTEAFFGQGTRLTVV.

The table lists this clone with many counts. The read finishes 3 residues shy of the CDR3 end, and the germline J gene is used to complete it. The chain is built from TRBV7-3 and TRBJ2-3, with 7 bases matching TRBD2. CDR3 length equals 13 residues. Per germline, CDR1 SGHTA and CDR2 FQGTGA. V was clipped by 10 bases and J by 2 bases; unmatched bases: 6. This CDR3 reads CATSAGTTDTQYF. Incomplete CDR3 DNA: TGTGCCACCTCAGCGGGAACCACAGATACG. Full variable domain (missing parts from reference TRBV7-3 and TRBJ2-3): GAGVSQTPSNKVTEKGKYVELRCDPISGHTALYWYRQSLGQGPEFLIYFQGTGAADDSGLPNDRFFAVRPEGSVSTLKIQRTERGDSAVYLCATSAGTTDTQYFGPGTRLTVL.

This clone was observed many times. The sequence runs out 3 residues before the end of the CDR3; the remainder is reconstructed from the germline J gene. This chain uses TRBV20-1 with TRBJ2-3; 8 nucleotides match TRBD2. Unmatched junction bases numbered 8, after V lost 3 bases and J lost 6 bases. The CDR3 is 14 residues long. The V gene's germline CDR1 is DFQATT and CDR2 SNEGSKA (reference sequence). Here the CDR3 reads CSASPNGGADTQYF. The covered CDR3 bases are TGCAGTGCTAGCCCTAACGGGGGGGCGGATACG.

This clone was seen many times. The read ends 3 residues early relative to the CDR3; the germline J gene fills the gap. The V call is TRBV29-1, the J call TRBJ2-5, with D uncertain. V was shortened by 6 bases and J by 0 bases, with 8 bases between the two germline ends. The CDR3 is 12 residues long. In germline, CDR1 is SQVTM, CDR2 ANQGSEA. CDR3 residues: CSVAPNQETQYF. The sequenced part of the CDR3 DNA is TGCAGCGTCGCGCCGAACCAAGAGACC.

In its sample, this clone was seen many times. The read ends 3 residues shy of where the CDR3 ends; the end is completed using the germline J gene. The V and J genes are TRBV7-9 and TRBJ1-2; 7 bases are a match to TRBD1. This CDR3 has 15 residues. CDR1 is SEHNR, CDR2 FQNEAQ, per germline (reference sequence). V shed 3 bases and J 3 bases; nucleotides not matched to a gene: 7. The covered CDR3 bases are TGTGCCAGCAGCTTTACAGGGGCTGAGGACTATGGC. This gives the protein CASSFTGAEDYG. The whole CDR3 protein is CASSFTGAEDYGYTF.

This clone was recorded at least ten times. The sequence runs out 3 residues before the end of the CDR3; the remainder is reconstructed from the germline J gene. This chain uses TRBV11-2 with TRBJ1-1; D is undetermined. The germline CDR1 and CDR2 sequences are SGHAT and FQNNGV. V lost 1 base and J 0 bases, leaving 3 bases between the germline ends. This CDR3 has 13 amino acids. The CDR3 spells CASSLVMNTEAFF. The sequenced CDR3 bases are TGTGCCAGCAGCTTAGTCATGAACACTGAA. The variable domain in full, with the rest retrieved from reference TRBV11-2 and TRBJ1-1, is EAGVAQSPRYKIIEKRQSVAFWCNPISGHATLYWYQQILGQGPKLLIQFQNNGVVDDSQLPKDRFSAERLKGVDSTLKIQPAKLEDSAVYLCASSLVMNTEAFFGQGTRLTVV.

This clone came up many times. The read falls 3 residues short of the CDR3 end, and the missing part is taken from the germline J gene. The chain joins TRBV20-1 to TRBJ1-5; perhaps TRBD1 as D (5 bases). The CDR3 consists of 14 residues. Deletions cut 0 bases from V and 7 bases from J, with 13 bases between. Germline CDR1 DFQATT, CDR2 SNEGSKA (reference sequence). CDR3 DNA, as far as it was read: TGCAGTGCTAGAGATGGCAGGGAGGAGCAGCCC. This gives the protein CSARDGREEQP. The CDR3 in full is CSARDGREEQPQHF.

Many counts were recorded for this clone. The CDR3 end is not reached by the read, which stops 3 residues before it; the germline J gene fills it in. The chain recombines TRBV14 with TRBJ1-2; D gene unclear. CDR1 and CDR2 (germline): SGHDN, FVKESK. The CDR3 runs 14 residues. The CDR3 region is CASSQEGWTEGYTF. The sequenced part of the CDR3 DNA is TGTGCCAGCAGCCAAGAGGGTTGGACTGAAGGC.